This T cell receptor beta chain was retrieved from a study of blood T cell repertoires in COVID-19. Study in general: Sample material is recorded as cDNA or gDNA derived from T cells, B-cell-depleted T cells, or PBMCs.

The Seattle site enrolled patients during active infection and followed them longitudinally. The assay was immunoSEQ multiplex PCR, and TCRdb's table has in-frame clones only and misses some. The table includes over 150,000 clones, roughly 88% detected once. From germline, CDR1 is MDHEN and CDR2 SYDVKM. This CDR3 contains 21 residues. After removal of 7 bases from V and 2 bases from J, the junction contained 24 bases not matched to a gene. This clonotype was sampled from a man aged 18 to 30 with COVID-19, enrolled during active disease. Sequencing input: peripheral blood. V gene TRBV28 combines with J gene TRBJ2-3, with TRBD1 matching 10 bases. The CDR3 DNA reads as TGTGCCAGCAAAAATGGGGGGAGACAGGGGGCTTCCCCCCTTTTCACAGATACGCAGTATTTT. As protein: CASKNGGRQGASPLFTDTQYF.